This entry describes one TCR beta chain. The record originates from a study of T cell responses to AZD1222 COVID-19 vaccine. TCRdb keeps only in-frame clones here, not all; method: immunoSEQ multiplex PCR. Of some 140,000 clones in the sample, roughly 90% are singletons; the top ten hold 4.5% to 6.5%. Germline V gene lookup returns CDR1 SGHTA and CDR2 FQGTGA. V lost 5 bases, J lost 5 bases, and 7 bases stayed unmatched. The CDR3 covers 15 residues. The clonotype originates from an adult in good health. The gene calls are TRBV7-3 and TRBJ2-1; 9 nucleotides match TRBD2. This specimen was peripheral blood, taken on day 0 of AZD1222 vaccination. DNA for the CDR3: TGTGCCAGCAGCCCGACTAGCGGCTGGAACAATGAGCAGTTCTTC. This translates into CASSPTSGWNNEQFF.